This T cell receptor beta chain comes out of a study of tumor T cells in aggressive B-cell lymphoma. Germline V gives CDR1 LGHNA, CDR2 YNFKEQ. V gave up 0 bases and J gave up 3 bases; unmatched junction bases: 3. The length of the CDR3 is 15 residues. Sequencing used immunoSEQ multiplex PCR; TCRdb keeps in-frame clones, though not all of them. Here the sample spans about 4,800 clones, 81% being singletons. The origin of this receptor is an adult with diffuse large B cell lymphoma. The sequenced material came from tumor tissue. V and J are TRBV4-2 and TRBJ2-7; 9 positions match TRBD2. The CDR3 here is CASSQEAGGVYEQYF. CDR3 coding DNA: TGTGCCAGCAGCCAAGAGGCGGGAGGGGTCTACGAGCAGTACTTC.